These T cell receptor beta chains were read from a single sample in a study of control samples from healthy donors and cancer patients. Sequenced by immunoSEQ multiplex PCR; TCRdb stores in-frame clones only, minus some. Among 30,000 to 40,000 clones listed, 85% to 95% were seen once. The sequencing input was PBMCs. These receptors came from a man between 35 and 55 years old with colorectal cancer. Both conserved end residues are part of each CDR3. A D gene is named only where the DNA matches it firmly. Where a row states a size, it is once, few, many or the class of an expanded clone; other rows omit it.

TRBV4-2	.	.	TRBJ1-2	TGTGCCAGCAGCCAAAGCTCCGGGGCATTAGGCGGCTACACCTTC	CASSQSSGALGGYTF
TRBV3-1/TRBV3-2	.	.	TRBJ2-3	TGTGCCAGCAGCCAAGTCCCTGAGTTGAGCACAGATACGCAGTATTTT	CASSQVPELSTDTQYF
TRBV21-1	.	.	TRBJ2-3	TGTGCCAGCAGCAATGGCGGTGCGGGGGGGCGCGATACGCAGTATTTT	CASSNGGAGGRDTQYF
TRBV2	TRBD1	.	TRBJ1-2	TGTGCCAGCAGTCGACAGGGAAACTATGGCTACACCTTC	CASSRQGNYGYTF
TRBV7-3	.	once	TRBJ2-1	TGTGCCAGCAGCCCCCAAGGGAAAGGATACAATGAGCAGTTCTTC	CASSPQGKGYNEQFF
TRBV24-1	TRBD1	.	TRBJ2-2	TGTGCCACCAGTGATACCCGCCTGGGACAGGGTAGCAGGGAGCTGTTTTTT	CATSDTRLGQGSRELFF
TRBV19	TRBD2	.	TRBJ2-3	TGTGCCAGTAGAGATAGCGGGGGGGCAAGCACAGATACGCAGTATTTT	CASRDSGGASTDTQYF
TRBV7-9	.	.	TRBJ1-2	TGTGCCAGCAGCCCCCGGGGGGCGTCGAGGGATGGCTACACCTTC	CASSPRGASRDGYTF
TRBV7-9	TRBD2	.	TRBJ2-1	TGTGCCAGCAGCCATCCGGTGACTAGCGGGGGCAGCTCCTACAATGAGCAGTTCTTC	CASSHPVTSGGSSYNEQFF
TRBV6-6	.	.	TRBJ1-1	TGTGCCAGCAGTTACTCTCCCGGGACTGGCACTGAAGCTTTCTTT	CASSYSPGTGTEAFF
TRBV9	TRBD1	once	TRBJ2-1	TGTGCCAGCAGCGTAGAAGGGGGGACAGGTGGGTCTCGAATGGCATACAATGAGCAGTTCTTC	CASSVEGGTGGSRMAYNEQFF
TRBV7-3	.	.	TRBJ1-6	TGTGCCAGCAGCTTTGGTCCAGGGGAGACCCTCCACTTT	CASSFGPGETLHF
TRBV7-3	.	.	TRBJ1-2	TGTGCCAGCAGCTTAACGGAGGGTGTTCGTGGCTACACCTTC	CASSLTEGVRGYTF
TRBV11-2	.	.	TRBJ2-3	TGTGCCAGCAGCTTAGTGGGGGCTGGGACAGATACGCAGTATTTT	CASSLVGAGTDTQYF
TRBV6-5	.	.	TRBJ2-1	TGTGCCAGCAGTTACTCGGGGAGGGGGAATGAGCAGTTCTTC	CASSYSGRGNEQFF
TRBV27	TRBD1	.	TRBJ2-3	TGTGCCAGCAGATCCGGGACAGGGGGCCTCTATACGCAGTATTTT	CASRSGTGGLYTQYF
TRBV27	.	.	TRBJ2-2	TGTGCCAGCAGTACACCGACAGGGAGGTATACCGGGGAGCTGTTTTTT	CASSTPTGRYTGELFF
TRBV7-6	TRBD1	.	TRBJ1-2	TGTGCCAGCAGCTTAGAATCCGGGACAGGGCCTAACTATGGCTACACCTTC	CASSLESGTGPNYGYTF
TRBV7-2	TRBD1	.	TRBJ1-1	TGTGCCAGCAGCCCTACGGGACAGACGTACACTGAAGCTTTCTTT	CASSPTGQTYTEAFF
TRBV5-1	TRBD2	.	TRBJ2-3	TGCGCCAGCAGCTTGTCTAGCGGGGGGCTCACAGATACGCAGTATTTT	CASSLSSGGLTDTQYF
TRBV6-5	TRBD1	.	TRBJ1-2	TGTGCCAGCAGTTATGGCAGGGGGCGTGTTGGCTACACCTTC	CASSYGRGRVGYTF
TRBV2	.	.	TRBJ2-5	TGTGCCAGCACCCCCCGAGCAGGGAACTCCAAAGAGACCCAGTACTTC	CASTPRAGNSKETQYF
TRBV2	.	.	TRBJ1-4	TGTGCCAGCAGTGAACAGGGTATGACAGGAAAACTGTTTTTT	CASSEQGMTGKLFF
TRBV5-4	.	.	TRBJ1-6	TGTGCCAGCAGCCCCTTGGGCGGTTCACCCCTCCACTTT	CASSPLGGSPLHF
TRBV2	.	.	TRBJ1-3	TGTGCCAGCACTGGCAGGTCTGGAAACACCATATATTTT	CASTGRSGNTIYF
TRBV12-3/TRBV12-4	.	.	TRBJ1-5	TGTGCCAGCAGTTCAATGAGGCAGCCCCAGCATTTT	CASSSMRQPQHF
TRBV4-2	TRBD1	.	TRBJ1-4	TGTGCCAGCAGCCAAGATTCAGGGACAGGAATTTCAACTAATGAAAAACTGTTTTTT	CASSQDSGTGISTNEKLFF
TRBV18	TRBD2	.	TRBJ2-7	TGTGCCAGCTCACCCCCGGGGGCGCGGGGGGACTACGAGCAGTACTTC	CASSPPGARGDYEQYF
TRBV29-1	.	.	TRBJ1-2	TGCAGCGTTGCAGCAGGGAAGTATGGCTACACCTTC	CSVAAGKYGYTF
TRBV3-1/TRBV3-2	.	.	TRBJ2-5	TGTGCCAGCAGCCAATCTTGGGGTCGCCAAGAGACCCAGTACTTC	CASSQSWGRQETQYF
TRBV27	.	.	TRBJ2-3	TGTGCCAGCAGTTACCCCGCGGGGTCAGATACGCAGTATTTT	CASSYPAGSDTQYF
TRBV6-5	TRBD2	.	TRBJ2-1	TGTGCCAGCAGTTACGAGGGACTAGCGGGGGTCAAGCAGTTCTTC	CASSYEGLAGVKQFF
TRBV5-6	TRBD1	.	TRBJ1-6	TGTGCCAGCAGCTTGGACGGCAGGGGGAATTCACCCCTCCACTTT	CASSLDGRGNSPLHF
TRBV18	.	.	TRBJ1-6	TGTGCCAGCTCACCCCCGGACCGATCTAATTCACCCCTCCACTTT	CASSPPDRSNSPLHF
TRBV24-1	.	.	TRBJ2-1	TGTGCCACCAGTGTCGGAGGCCGGGGGAGACTTTACAATGAGCAGTTCTTC	CATSVGGRGRLYNEQFF
TRBV30	.	.	TRBJ1-1	TGTGCCTGGAGTGTACCTGAGGGGCGAGGCACTGAAGCTTTCTTT	CAWSVPEGRGTEAFF
TRBV7-6	.	.	TRBJ2-5	TGTGCCAGCAGCTACGCTGGGACACTCCAAGAGACCCAGTACTTC	CASSYAGTLQETQYF
TRBV21-1	.	.	TRBJ1-5	TGTGCCAGCAGCAATTATCCGACAGGGGCCCAGTTTAGCAATCAGCCCCAGCATTTT	CASSNYPTGAQFSNQPQHF
TRBV9	TRBD2	.	TRBJ2-1	TGTGCCAGCAGCGTAGGACTAGCGGGGGGGTGGTACAATGAGCAGTTCTTC	CASSVGLAGGWYNEQFF
TRBV12-3/TRBV12-4	TRBD2	once	TRBJ2-1	TGTGCCAGCAGTCCTCCCGGGGGGAGGGAACAGTTCTTC	CASSPPGGREQFF
TRBV30	.	.	TRBJ2-2	TGTGCCTGGGGGGGCTCGAACACCGGGGAGCTGTTTTTT	CAWGGSNTGELFF
TRBV7-9	.	.	TRBJ1-4	TGTGCCAGCAGCTTAGCATTGGGTAGTCCCAATGAAAAACTGTTTTTT	CASSLALGSPNEKLFF